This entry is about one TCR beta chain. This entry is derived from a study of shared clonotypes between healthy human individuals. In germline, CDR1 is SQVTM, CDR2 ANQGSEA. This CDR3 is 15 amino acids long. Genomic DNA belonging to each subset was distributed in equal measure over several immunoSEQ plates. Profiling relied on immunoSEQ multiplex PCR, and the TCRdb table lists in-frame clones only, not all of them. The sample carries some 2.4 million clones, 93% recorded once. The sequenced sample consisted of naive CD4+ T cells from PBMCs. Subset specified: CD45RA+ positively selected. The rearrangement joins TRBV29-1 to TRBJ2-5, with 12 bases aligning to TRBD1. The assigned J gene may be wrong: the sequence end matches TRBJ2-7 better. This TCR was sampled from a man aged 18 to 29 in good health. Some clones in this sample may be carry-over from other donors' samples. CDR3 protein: CSVLIPGQGAYEQYF. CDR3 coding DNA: TGCAGCGTTCTTATCCCGGGACAGGGGGCGTACGAGCAGTACTTC.